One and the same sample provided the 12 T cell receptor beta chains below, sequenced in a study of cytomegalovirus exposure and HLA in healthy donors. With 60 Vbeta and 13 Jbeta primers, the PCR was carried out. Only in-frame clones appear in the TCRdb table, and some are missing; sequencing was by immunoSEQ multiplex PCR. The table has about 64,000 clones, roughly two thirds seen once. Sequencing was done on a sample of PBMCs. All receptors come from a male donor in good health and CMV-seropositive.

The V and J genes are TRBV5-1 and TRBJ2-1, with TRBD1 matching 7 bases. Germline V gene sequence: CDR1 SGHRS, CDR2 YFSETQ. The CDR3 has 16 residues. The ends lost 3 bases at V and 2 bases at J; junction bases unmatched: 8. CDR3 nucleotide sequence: TGCGCCAGCAGCTCTCAGACAGGGCCCGCCTACAATGAGCAGTTCTTC. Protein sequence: CASSSQTGPAYNEQFF.

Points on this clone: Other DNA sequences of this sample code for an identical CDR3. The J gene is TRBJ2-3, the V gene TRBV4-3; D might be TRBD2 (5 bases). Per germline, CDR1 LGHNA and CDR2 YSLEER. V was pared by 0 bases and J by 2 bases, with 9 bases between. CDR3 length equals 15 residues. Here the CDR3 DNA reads TGCGCCAGCAGCCAAGAATGGGAGTACACAGATACGCAGTATTTT. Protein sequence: CASSQEWEYTDTQYF.

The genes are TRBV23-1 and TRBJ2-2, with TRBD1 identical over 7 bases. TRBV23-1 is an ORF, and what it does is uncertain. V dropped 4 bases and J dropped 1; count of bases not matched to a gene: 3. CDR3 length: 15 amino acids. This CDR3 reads CASSPRDRNTGELFF. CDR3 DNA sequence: TGCGCCAGCAGTCCCCGGGACAGGAACACCGGGGAGCTGTTTTTT.

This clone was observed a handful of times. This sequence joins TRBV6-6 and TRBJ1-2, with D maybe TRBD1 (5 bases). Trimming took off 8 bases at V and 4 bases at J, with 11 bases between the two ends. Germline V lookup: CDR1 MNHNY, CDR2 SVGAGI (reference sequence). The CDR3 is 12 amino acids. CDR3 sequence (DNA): TGTGCCAGCGGGGCTCCGACCTATGGCTACACCTTC. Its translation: CASGAPTYGYTF.

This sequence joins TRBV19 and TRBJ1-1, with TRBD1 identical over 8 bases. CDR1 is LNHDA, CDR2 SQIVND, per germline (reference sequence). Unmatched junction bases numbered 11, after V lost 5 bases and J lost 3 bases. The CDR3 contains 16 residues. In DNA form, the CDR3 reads TGTGCCAGTAGTCCCTACCACGGGACAGGCGACACTGAAGCTTTCTTT. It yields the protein CASSPYHGTGDTEAFF.

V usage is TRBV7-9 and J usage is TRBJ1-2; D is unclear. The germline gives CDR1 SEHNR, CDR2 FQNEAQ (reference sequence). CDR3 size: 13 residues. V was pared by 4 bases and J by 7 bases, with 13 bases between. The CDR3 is CASSSPGLSGYTF. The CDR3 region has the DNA TGTGCCAGCAGCTCCCCAGGCTTGAGTGGCTACACCTTC.

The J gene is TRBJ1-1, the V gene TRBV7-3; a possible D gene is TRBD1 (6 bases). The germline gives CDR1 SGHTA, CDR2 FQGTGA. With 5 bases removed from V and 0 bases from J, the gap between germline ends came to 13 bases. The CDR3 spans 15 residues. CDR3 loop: CASSLRGGVNTEAFF. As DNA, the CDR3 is TGTGCCAGCAGCCTACGAGGGGGGGTGAACACTGAAGCTTTCTTT.

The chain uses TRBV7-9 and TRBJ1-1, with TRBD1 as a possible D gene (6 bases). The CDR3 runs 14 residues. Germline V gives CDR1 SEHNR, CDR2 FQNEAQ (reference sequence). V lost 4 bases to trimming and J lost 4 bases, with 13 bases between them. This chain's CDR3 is CASSYRESGTEAFF. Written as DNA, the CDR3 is TGTGCCAGCAGCTACAGGGAGTCTGGCACTGAAGCTTTCTTT.

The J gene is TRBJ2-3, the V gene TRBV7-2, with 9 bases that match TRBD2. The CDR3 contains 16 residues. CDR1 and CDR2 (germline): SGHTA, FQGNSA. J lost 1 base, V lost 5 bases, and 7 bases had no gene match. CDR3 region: CASSRTRLAGTDTQYF. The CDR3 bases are TGTGCCAGCAGCCGTACGAGACTAGCGGGCACAGATACGCAGTATTTT.

CDR3 nucleotides: TGCGCCAGCAGCCAAGATAGATCGACAGAGAAACCATACGAGCAGTACTTC. This translates into CASSQDRSTEKPYEQYF. The V and J genes are TRBV4-1 and TRBJ2-7; TRBD1 might be the D (5 bases). This CDR3 contains 17 residues. V lost 0 bases, J lost 4 bases, and 19 bases lay in between. Germline CDR1 MGHRA, CDR2 YSYEKL.

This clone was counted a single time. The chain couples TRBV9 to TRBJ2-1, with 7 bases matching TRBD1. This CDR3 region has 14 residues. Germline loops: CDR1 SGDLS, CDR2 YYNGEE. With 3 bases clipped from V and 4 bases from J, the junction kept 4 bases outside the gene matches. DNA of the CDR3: TGTGCCAGCAGCGAGGGGGACAGATACAATGAGCAGTTCTTC. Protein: CASSEGDRYNEQFF.

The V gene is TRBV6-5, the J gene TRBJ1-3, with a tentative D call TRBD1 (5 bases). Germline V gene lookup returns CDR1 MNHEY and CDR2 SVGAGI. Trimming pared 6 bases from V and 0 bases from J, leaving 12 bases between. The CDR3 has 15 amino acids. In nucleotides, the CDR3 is TGTGCCAGCAGGAGACAGTCTGACTCTGGAAACACCATATATTTT. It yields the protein CASRRQSDSGNTIYF.